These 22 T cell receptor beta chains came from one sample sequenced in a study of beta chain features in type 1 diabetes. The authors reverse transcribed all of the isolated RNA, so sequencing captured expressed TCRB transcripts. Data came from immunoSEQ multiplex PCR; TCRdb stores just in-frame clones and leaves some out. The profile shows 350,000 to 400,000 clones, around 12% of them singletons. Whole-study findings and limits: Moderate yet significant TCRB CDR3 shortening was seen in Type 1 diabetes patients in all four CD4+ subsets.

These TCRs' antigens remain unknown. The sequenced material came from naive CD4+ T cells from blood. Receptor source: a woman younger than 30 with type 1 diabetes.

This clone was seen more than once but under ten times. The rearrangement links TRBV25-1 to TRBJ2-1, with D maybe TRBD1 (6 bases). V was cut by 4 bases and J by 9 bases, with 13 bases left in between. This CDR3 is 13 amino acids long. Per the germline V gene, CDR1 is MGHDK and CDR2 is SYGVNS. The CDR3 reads CASSVPQGIEQFF. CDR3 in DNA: TGTGCCAGCAGTGTTCCCCAGGGGATTGAGCAGTTCTTC. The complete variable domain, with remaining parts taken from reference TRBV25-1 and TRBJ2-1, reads EADIYQTPRYLVIGTGKKITLECSQTMGHDKMYWYQQDPGMELHLIHYSYGVNSTEKGDLSSESTVSRIRTEHFPLTLESARPSHTSQYLCASSVPQGIEQFFGPGTRLTVL.

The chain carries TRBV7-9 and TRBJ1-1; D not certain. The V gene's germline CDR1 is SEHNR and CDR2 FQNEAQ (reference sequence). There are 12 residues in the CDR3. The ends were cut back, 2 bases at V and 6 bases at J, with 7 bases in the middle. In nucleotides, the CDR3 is TGTGCCAGCAGCTTACGAGGTTCTGAAGCTTTCTTT. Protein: CASSLRGSEAFF.

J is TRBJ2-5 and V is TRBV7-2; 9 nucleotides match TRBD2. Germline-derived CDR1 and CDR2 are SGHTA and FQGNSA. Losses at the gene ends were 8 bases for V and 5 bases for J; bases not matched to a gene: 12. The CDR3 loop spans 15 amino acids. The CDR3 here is CASRTLAGGPETQYF. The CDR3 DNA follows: TGTGCCAGCCGAACGTTGGCGGGAGGGCCGGAGACCCAGTACTTC.

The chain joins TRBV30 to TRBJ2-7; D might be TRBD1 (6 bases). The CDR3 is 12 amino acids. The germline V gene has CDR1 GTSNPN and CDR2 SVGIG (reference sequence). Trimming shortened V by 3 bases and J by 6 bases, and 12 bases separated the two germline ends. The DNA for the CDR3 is TGTGCCTGGAGCGCCACAGGGTCCGAGCAGTACTTC. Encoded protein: CAWSATGSEQYF. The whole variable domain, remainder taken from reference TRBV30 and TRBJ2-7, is SQTIHQWPATLVQPVGSPLSLECTVEGTSNPNLYWYRQAAGRGLQLLFYSVGIGQISSEVPQNLSASRPQDRQFILSSKKLLLSDSGFYLCAWSATGSEQYFGPGTRLTVT.

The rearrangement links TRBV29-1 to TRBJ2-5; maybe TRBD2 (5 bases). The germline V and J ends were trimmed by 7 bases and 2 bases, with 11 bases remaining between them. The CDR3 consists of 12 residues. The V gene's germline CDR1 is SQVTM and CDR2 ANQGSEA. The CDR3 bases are TGCAGCGCGAGGCCGGGACAAGAGACCCAGTACTTC. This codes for CSARPGQETQYF.

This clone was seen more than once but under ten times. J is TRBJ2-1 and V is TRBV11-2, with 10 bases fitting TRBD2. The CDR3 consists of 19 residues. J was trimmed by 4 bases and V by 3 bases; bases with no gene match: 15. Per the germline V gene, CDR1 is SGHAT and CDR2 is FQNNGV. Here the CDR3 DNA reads TGTGCCAGCAGCTTCCCTGCCCTAGCGGGGGCGTCCTTTTACAATGAGCAGTTCTTC. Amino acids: CASSFPALAGASFYNEQFF.

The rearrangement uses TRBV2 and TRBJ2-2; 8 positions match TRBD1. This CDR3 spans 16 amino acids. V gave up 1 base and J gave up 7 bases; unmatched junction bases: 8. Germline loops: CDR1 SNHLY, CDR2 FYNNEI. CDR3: CASSEGQGAQGGELFF. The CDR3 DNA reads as TGTGCCAGCAGTGAAGGGCAGGGGGCGCAGGGCGGGGAGCTGTTTTTT. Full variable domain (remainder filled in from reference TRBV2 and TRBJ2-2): EPEVTQTPSHQVTQMGQEVILRCVPISNHLYFYWYRQILGQKVEFLVSFYNNEISEKSEIFDDQFSVERPDGSNFTLKIRSTKLEDSAMYFCASSEGQGAQGGELFFGEGSRLTVL.

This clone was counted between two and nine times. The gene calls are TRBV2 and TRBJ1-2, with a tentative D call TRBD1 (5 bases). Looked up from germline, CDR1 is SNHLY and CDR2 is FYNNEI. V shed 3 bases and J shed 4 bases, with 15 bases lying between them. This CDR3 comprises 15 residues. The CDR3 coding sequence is TGTGCCAGCAGTGACAGGGCGACATATAGCTATGGCTACACCTTC. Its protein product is CASSDRATYSYGYTF.

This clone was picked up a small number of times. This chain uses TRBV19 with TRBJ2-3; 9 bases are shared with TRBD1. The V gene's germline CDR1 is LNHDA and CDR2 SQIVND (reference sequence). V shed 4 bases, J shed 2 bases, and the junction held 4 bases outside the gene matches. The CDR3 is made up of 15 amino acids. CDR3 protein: CASSRTGDLTDTQYF. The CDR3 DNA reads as TGTGCCAGTAGTAGGACAGGGGACCTCACAGATACGCAGTATTTT.

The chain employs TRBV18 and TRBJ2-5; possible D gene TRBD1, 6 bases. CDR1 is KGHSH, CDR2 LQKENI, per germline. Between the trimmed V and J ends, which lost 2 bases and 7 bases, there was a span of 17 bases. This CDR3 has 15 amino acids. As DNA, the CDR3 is TGTGCCAGCTCACCAGGACAGTTACTCCTAGGGACCCAGTACTTC. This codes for CASSPGQLLLGTQYF.

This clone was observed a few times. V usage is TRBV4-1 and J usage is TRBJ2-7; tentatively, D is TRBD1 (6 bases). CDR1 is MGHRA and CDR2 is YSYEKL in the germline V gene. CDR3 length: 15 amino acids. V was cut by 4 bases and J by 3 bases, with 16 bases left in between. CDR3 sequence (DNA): TGCGCCAGCAGCCCCCAACCAGGGACAATCTACGAGCAGTACTTC. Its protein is CASSPQPGTIYEQYF.

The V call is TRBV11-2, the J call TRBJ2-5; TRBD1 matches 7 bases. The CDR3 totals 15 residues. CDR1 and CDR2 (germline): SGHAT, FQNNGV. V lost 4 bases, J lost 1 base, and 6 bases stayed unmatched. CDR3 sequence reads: CASSSVRDSQETQYF. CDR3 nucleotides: TGTGCCAGCAGCTCTGTCCGGGACAGCCAAGAGACCCAGTACTTC.

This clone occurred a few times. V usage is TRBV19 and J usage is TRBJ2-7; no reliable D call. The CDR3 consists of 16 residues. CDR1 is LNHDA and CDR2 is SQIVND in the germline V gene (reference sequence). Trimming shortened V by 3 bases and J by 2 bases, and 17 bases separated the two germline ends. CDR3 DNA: TGTGCCAGTAGTATCACCGGAGCAGCTTGGGCCTACGAGCAGTACTTC. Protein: CASSITGAAWAYEQYF.

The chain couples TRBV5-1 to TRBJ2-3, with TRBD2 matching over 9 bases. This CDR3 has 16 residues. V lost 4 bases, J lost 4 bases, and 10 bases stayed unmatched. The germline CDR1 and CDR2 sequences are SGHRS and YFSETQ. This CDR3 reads CASSRRASGVADTQYF. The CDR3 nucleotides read TGCGCCAGCAGCCGCCGGGCTAGCGGGGTCGCAGATACGCAGTATTTT.

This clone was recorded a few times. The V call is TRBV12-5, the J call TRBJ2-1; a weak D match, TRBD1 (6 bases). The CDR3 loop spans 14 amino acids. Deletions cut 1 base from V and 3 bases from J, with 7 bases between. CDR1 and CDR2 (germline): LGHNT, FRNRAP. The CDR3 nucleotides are TGTGCTAGTGGTTTGGGGGACAACTACAATGAGCAGTTCTTC. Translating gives CASGLGDNYNEQFF.

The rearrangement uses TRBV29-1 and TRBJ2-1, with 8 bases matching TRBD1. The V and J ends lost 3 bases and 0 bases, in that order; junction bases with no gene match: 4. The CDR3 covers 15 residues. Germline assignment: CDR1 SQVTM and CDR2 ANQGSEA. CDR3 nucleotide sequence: TGCAGCGTTGAGACAGGGGCGAGCTCCTACAATGAGCAGTTCTTC. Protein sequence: CSVETGASSYNEQFF.

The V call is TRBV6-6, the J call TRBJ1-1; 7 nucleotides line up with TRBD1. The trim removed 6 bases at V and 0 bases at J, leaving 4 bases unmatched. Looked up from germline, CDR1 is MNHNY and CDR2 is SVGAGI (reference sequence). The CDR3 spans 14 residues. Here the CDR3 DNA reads TGTGCCAGCAGGCCGACAGGGATGAACACTGAAGCTTTCTTT. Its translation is CASRPTGMNTEAFF.

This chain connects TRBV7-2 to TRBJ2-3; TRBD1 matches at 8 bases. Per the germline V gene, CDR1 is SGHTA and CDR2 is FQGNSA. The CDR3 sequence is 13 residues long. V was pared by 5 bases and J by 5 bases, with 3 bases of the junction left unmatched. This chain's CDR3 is CASSRGQVDTQYF. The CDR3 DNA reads TGTGCCAGCAGCCGGGGACAGGTAGATACGCAGTATTTT. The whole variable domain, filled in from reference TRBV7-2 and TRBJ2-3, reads GAGVSQSPSNKVTEKGKDVELRCDPISGHTALYWYRQSLGQGLEFLIYFQGNSAPDKSGLPSDRFSAERTGGSVSTLTIQRTQQEDSAVYLCASSRGQVDTQYFGPGTRLTVL.

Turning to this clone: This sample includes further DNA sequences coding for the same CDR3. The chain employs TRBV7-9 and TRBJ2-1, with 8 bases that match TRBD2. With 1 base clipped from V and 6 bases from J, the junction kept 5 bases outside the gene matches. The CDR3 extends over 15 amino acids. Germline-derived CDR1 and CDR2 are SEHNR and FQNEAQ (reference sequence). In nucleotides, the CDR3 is TGTGCCAGCAGCTTAGTCGCGGGAGGTTCCAATGAGCAGTTCTTC. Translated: CASSLVAGGSNEQFF.

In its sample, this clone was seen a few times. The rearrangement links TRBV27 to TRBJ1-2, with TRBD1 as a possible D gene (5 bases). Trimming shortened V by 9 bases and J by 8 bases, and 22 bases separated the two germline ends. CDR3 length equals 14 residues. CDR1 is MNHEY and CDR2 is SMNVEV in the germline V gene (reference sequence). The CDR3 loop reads CASFSSDTLMGYTF. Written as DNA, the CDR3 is TGTGCCAGTTTTTCCTCGGACACTTTGATGGGCTACACCTTC.

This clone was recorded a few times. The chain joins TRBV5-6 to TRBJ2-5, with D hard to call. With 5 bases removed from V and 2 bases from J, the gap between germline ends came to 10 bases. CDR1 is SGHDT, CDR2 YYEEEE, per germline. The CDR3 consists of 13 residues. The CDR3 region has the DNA TGTGCCAGCAGGGGTGCCGGGCAAGAGACCCAGTACTTC. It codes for CASRGAGQETQYF.

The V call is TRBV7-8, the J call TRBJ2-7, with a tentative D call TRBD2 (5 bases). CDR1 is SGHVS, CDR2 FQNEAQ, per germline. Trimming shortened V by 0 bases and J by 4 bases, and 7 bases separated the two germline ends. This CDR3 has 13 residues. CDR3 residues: CASSLADYYEQYF. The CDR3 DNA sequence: TGTGCCAGCAGCTTAGCAGACTATTACGAGCAGTACTTC. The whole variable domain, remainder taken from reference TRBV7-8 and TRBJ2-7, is GAGVSQSPRYKVAKRGQDVALRCDPISGHVSLFWYQQALGQGPEFLTYFQNEAQLDKSGLPSDRFFAERPEGSVSTLKIQRTQQEDSAVYLCASSLADYYEQYFGPGTRLTVT.